This TCR beta chain came from a study of cytomegalovirus exposure and HLA in healthy donors. Study-wide points: With later analysis, a missense DCLRE1C variant became linked to TCR beta V- and J-gene trimming. Both high specificity and high sensitivity reportedly marked the classifier's diagnosis of cytomegalovirus status. Reportedly, a later analysis found an Asian-associated ancestry cluster had fewer N-insertions than the approximately 700-donor mean. Among the sequence variants, a highly shared cluster was likely an artifact of sequencing.

This PCR relied on a set of 60 Vbeta primers and 13 Jbeta primers. Profiling relied on immunoSEQ multiplex PCR, and the TCRdb table lists in-frame clones only, not all of them. The repertoire has about 160,000 clones, more than 65% of them found once; the top ten carry roughly 4.5%. With regard to this clone: Antigen unknown.

This CDR3 spans 14 amino acids. Germline CDR1 is SQVTM and CDR2 is ANQGSEA. The germline V and J ends were trimmed by 2 bases and 5 bases, with 15 bases remaining between them. The chain employs TRBV29-1 and TRBJ1-2, with TRBD1 as a possible D gene (5 bases). The specimen sequenced was PBMCs. This clonotype was obtained from a man between 18 and 35 years old in good health and CMV-seropositive. The CDR3 protein is CSVEKPGRSYGYTF. CDR3 DNA sequence: TGCAGCGTTGAAAAACCAGGGCGGAGTTATGGCTACACCTTC.